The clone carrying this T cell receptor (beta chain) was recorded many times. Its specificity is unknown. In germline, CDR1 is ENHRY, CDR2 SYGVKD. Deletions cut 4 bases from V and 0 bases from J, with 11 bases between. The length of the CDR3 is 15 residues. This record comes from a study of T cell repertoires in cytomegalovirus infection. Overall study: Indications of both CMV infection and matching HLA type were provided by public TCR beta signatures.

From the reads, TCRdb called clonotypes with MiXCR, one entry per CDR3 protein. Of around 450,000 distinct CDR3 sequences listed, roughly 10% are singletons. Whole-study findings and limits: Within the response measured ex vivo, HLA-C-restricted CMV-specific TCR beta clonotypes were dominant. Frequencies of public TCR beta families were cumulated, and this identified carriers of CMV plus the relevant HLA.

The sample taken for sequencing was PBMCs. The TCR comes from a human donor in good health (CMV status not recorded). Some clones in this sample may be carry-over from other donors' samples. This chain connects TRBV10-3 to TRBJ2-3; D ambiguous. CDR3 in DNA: TGTGCCATCAGTGTTTCAGGCTCTAGCACAGATACGCAGTATTTT. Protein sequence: CAISVSGSSTDTQYF.